This T cell receptor beta chain is drawn from a study of tumor T cells in aggressive B-cell lymphoma (dated by TCRdb to the late 2010s). Relative to germline, V is missing 0 bases and J is missing 5 bases, with 4 bases of the junction outside any gene match. Measured from the cysteine to the phenylalanine, the CDR3 is 14 residues long. Just CDR3 DNA is preserved here, 42 bases in frame from base 1. CDR1 is given as SGHTS and CDR2 as YDEGEE, both from the germline V gene. The library was generated by the immunoSEQ multiplex PCR assay. Here the immuneACCESS table is served through TCRdb, limited to in-frame sequences with V and J called. Missing clones are a known gap in these copies; in checked studies unresolved V genes cover under half, and the rest lacks a known reason. The sample records some 7,800 clones, around 83% of which are singletons. 2.7% of the sample lies in the top ten. On this clone itself: Its target antigen remains unknown. No base quality information exists; no much larger clone differs at one position.

This chain is built from TRBV5-8 and TRBJ1-1; TRBD1 matches 7 bases in the middle. Sequencing used tumor tissue. This TCR was sampled from an adult with diffuse large B cell lymphoma. This receptor carries the CDR3 CASSLDRGWTEAFF. The bases read TGTGCCAGCAGCTTGGACAGGGGTTGGACTGAAGCTTTCTTT.